This TCR beta chain stems from a study of T-cell memory formation after mild COVID-19. Study-wide points: Pre-infection memory showed some responding clones, and this suggested that cross-reactive memory joined.

In the case of this clonotype: Its specificity is not known.

With 5 bases clipped from V and 4 bases from J, the junction kept 7 bases outside the gene matches. The length of the CDR3 is 14 residues. The germline V gene encodes CDR1 SEHNR and CDR2 FQNEAQ (reference sequence). TCRdb used MiXCR to reprocess the 5' RACE reads, holding one entry per CDR3 protein. Of some 130,000 distinct CDR3 sequences in the sample, under 30% were seen once. The chain has TRBV7-9 and TRBJ1-2, with TRBD1 identical over 7 bases. The receptor was isolated from an adult woman who had mild COVID-19 (a few samples of this study predate the infection). Cell type and time point are not known. The sequencing sample was made of PBMCs or a T cell subset sorted from them (not recorded which). The CDR3 nucleotides read TGTGCCAGCAGCCCGCCGGGACAGACCTATGGCTACACCTTC. Amino acids: CASSPPGQTYGYTF.